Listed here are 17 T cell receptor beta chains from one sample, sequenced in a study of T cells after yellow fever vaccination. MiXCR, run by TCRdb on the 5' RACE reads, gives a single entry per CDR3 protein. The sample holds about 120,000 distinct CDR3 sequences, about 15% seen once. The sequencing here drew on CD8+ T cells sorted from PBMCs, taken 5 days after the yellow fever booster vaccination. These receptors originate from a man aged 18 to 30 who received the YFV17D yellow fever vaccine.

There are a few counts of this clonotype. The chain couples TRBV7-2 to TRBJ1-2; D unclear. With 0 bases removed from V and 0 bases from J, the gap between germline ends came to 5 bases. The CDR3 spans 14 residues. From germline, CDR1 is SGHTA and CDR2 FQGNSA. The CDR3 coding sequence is TGTGCCAGCAGCTTAGCTGTGGCTAACTATGGCTACACCTTC. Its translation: CASSLAVANYGYTF.

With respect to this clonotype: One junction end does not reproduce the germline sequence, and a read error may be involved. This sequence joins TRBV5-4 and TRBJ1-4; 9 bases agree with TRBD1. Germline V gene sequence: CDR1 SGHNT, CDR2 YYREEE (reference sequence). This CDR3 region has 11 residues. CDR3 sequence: CASSDGDRALF. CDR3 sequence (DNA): TGTGCCAGCAGCGACGGGGACAGGGCCCTTTTT.

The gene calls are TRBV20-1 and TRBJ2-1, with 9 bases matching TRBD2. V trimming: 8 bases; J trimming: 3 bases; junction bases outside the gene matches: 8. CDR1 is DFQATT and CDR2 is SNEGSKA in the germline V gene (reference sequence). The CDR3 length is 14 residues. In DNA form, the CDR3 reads TGCAGTCCCCGCGAGCGGGGGGTCTACAATGAGCAGTTCTTC. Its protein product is CSPRERGVYNEQFF.

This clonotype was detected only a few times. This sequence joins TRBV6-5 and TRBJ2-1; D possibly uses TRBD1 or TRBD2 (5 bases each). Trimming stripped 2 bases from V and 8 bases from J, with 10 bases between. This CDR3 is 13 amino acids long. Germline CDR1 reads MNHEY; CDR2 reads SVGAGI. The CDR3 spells CASSYGGIDEQFF. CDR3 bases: TGTGCCAGCAGTTACGGGGGAATCGATGAGCAGTTCTTC.

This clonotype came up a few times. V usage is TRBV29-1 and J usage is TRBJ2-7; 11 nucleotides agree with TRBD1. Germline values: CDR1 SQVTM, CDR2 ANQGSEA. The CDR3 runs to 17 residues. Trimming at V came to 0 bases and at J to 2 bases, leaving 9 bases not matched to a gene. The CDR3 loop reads CSVEDRNRGQGAYEQYF. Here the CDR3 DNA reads TGCAGCGTTGAAGATCGGAATAGGGGACAGGGGGCCTACGAGCAGTACTTC.

In nucleotides, the CDR3 is TGTGCCAGCAGTTCAAGCTGGGGTACAGATACGCAGTATTTT. Translated, it gives CASSSSWGTDTQYF. The chain couples TRBV6-1 to TRBJ2-3; D unresolved. Trimming pared 5 bases from V and 3 bases from J, leaving 12 bases between. This CDR3 comprises 14 residues. Germline CDR1 MNHNS, CDR2 SASEGT.

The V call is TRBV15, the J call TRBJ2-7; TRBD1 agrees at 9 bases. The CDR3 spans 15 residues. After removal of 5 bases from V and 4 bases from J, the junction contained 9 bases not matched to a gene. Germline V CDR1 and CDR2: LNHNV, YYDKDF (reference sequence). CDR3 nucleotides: TGTGCCACCAGCGGATGGACAGGGGCGGGATACGAGCAGTACTTC. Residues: CATSGWTGAGYEQYF.

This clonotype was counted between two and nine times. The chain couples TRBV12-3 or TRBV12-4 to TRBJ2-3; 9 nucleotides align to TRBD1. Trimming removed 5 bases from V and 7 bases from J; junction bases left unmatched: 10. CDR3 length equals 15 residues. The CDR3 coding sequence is TGTGCCAGCAGTCCCCGGGACAGGGAGAGAAATACGCAGTATTTT. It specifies CASSPRDRERNTQYF.

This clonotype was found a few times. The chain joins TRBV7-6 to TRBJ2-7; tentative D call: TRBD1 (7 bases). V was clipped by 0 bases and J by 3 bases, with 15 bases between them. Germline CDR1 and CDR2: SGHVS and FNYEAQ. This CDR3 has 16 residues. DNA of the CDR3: TGTGCCAGCAGCTTAGCGGGGGCAGGGGGGAACTACGAGCAGTACTTC. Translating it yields CASSLAGAGGNYEQYF.

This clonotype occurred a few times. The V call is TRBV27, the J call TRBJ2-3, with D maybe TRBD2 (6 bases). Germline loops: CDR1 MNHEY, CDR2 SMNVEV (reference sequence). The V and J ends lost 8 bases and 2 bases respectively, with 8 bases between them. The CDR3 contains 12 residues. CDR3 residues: CASGGITDTQYF. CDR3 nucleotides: TGTGCCAGCGGAGGGATCACAGATACGCAGTATTTT.

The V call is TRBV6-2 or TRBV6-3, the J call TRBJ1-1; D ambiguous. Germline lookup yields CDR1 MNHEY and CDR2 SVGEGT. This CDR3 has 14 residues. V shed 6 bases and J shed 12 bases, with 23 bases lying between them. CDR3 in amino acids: CASRHTGKSHNPFF. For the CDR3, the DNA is TGTGCCAGCAGGCACACCGGGAAGTCCCATAACCCTTTCTTT.

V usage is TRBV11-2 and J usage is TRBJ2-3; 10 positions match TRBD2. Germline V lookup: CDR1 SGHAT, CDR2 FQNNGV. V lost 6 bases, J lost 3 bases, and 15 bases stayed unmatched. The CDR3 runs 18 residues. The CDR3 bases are TGTGCCAGCAGGGGAGCGGGGGGGCCGGTCCCCGATACAGATACGCAGTATTTT. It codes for CASRGAGGPVPDTDTQYF.

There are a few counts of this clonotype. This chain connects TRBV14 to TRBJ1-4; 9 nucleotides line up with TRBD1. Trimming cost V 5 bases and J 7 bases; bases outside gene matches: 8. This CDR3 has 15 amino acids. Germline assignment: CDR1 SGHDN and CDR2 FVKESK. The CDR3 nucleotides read TGTGCCAGCAGCAGATACAGGGGGCTCGGTGAAAAACTGTTTTTT. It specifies CASSRYRGLGEKLFF. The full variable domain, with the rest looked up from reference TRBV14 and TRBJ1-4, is EAGVTQFPSHSVIEKGQTVTLRCDPISGHDNLYWYRRVMGKEIKFLLHFVKESKQDESGMPNNRFLAERTGGTYSTLKVQPAELEDSGVYFCASSRYRGLGEKLFFGSGTQLSVL.

As DNA, the CDR3 is TGTGCCAGCAGCCAAGGGCGGATCCACTACGAGCAGTACTTC. This gives the protein CASSQGRIHYEQYF. J is TRBJ2-7 and V is TRBV3-1; D call uncertain. V was cut by 1 base and J by 3 bases, with 10 bases left in between. The germline gives CDR1 LGHDT, CDR2 YNNKEL (reference sequence). The CDR3 is made up of 14 amino acids.

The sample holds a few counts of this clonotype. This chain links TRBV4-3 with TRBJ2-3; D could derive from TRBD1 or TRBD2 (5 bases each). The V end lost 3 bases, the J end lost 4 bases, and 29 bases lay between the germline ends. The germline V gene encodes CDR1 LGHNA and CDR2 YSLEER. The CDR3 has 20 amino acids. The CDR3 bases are TGCGCCAGCAGCCAGGGGCCTGGGGGAAAACTGCTCGGTACCCCAGATACGCAGTATTTT. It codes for CASSQGPGGKLLGTPDTQYF.

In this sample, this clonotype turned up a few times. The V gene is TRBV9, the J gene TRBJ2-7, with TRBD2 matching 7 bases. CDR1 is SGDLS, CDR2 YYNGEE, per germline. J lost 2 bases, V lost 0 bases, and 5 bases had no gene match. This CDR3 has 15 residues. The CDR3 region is CASSVGGGETYEQYF. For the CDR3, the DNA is TGTGCCAGCAGCGTAGGTGGGGGGGAGACCTACGAGCAGTACTTC.

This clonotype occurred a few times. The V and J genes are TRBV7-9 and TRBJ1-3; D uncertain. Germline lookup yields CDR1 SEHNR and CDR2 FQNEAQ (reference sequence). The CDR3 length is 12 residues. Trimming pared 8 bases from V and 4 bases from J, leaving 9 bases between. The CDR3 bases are TGTGCCAGCGGCCTACCCGGAAACACCATATATTTT. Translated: CASGLPGNTIYF.